The 11 T cell receptor beta chains reported below all come from one sample, sequenced in a study of blood T cell repertoires in COVID-19. TCRdb's table, derived via immunoSEQ multiplex PCR, lists solely in-frame clones and lacks some. The data hold some 120,000 clones, with about 86% observed a single time. The sample was peripheral blood. The source of these receptors is a man older than 75 with active or convalescent COVID-19.

This sequence joins TRBV4-2 and TRBJ2-7, with 7 positions matching TRBD2. The V segment lost 0 bases and the J segment 4 bases; nucleotides outside the gene matches: 9. Germline V gene data show CDR1 as LGHNA and CDR2 as YNFKEQ. The CDR3 consists of 16 residues. The CDR3 bases are TGTGCCAGCAGCCAAGATCCGGGACTAAATAGTTACGAGCAGTACTTC. Encoded protein: CASSQDPGLNSYEQYF.

The V and J genes are TRBV6-5 and TRBJ2-5, with TRBD2 matching over 12 bases. The CDR3 extends over 16 amino acids. Germline lookup yields CDR1 MNHEY and CDR2 SVGAGI. V lost 4 bases to trimming and J lost 1 base; unmatched junction nucleotides: 4. Written as DNA, the CDR3 is TGTGCCAGCAGTTCCGGACTAGCGGGAACCCAAGAGACCCAGTACTTC. It is translated as CASSSGLAGTQETQYF.

V is TRBV4-1 and J is TRBJ2-7, with D possibly being TRBD2 (6 bases). CDR1 MGHRA and CDR2 YSYEKL come from the germline V gene. CDR3 length equals 15 residues. Trimming took 1 base from V and 4 from J, leaving 14 bases between them. CDR3 sequence: CASSQGEAGRYEQYF. The CDR3 DNA reads as TGCGCCAGCAGCCAAGGAGAAGCGGGCCGGTACGAGCAGTACTTC.

V is TRBV6-5 and J is TRBJ1-4; D possibly corresponds to TRBD1 (5 bases). The CDR3 sequence is 14 residues long. The V gene lost 7 bases and the J gene lost 10 bases, with 19 bases spanning the gap. CDR1 and CDR2 (germline): MNHEY, SVGAGI. CDR3 bases: TGTGCCAGCATGACCGGGCCGGGGGAGGCAAAACTGTTTTTT. Protein sequence: CASMTGPGEAKLFF.

The genes are TRBV6-2 or TRBV6-3 and TRBJ2-5, with D perhaps matching TRBD2 (5 bases). Germline assignment: CDR1 MNHEY and CDR2 SVGEGT. The CDR3 is 16 amino acids. V was cut by 6 bases and J by 2 bases, with 19 bases left in between. CDR3 sequence: CASSLIERTLQETQYF. The CDR3, as DNA: TGTGCCAGCAGCCTTATCGAGAGGACTTTGCAAGAGACCCAGTACTTC.

This chain links TRBV7-3 with TRBJ2-1; D gene unclear. The CDR3 spans 17 residues. Germline values: CDR1 SGHTA, CDR2 FQGTGA. The ends were cut back, 2 bases at V and 5 bases at J, with 19 bases in the middle. The CDR3 loop is CASSLAFLTEINNEQFF. Written as DNA, the CDR3 is TGTGCCAGCAGCTTAGCGTTCCTTACTGAGATCAACAATGAGCAGTTCTTC.

V is TRBV9 and J is TRBJ2-1, with TRBD2 identical over 9 bases. The CDR3 is made up of 17 amino acids. CDR1 SGDLS and CDR2 YYNGEE come from the germline V gene. The V segment lost 0 bases and the J segment 8 bases; nucleotides outside the gene matches: 12. DNA of the CDR3: TGTGCCAGCAGCGTAGTCCCTAGCGGGGCCATAGGGGATGAGCAGTTCTTC. It yields the protein CASSVVPSGAIGDEQFF.

This clone was counted a few times. This chain links TRBV15 with TRBJ2-2; D not certain. The V and J ends lost 5 bases and 3 bases respectively, with 13 bases between them. The CDR3 spans 15 residues. Germline V lookup: CDR1 LNHNV, CDR2 YYDKDF (reference sequence). The DNA for the CDR3 is TGTGCCACCAGCGCAGGTGGCAGCTACACCGGGGAGCTGTTTTTT. Translated, it gives CATSAGGSYTGELFF.

J is TRBJ1-2 and V is TRBV7-6, with D possibly being TRBD1 (5 bases). The CDR3 is 13 amino acids. Trimming removed 5 bases at V and 10 bases at J, with 17 bases between. The V gene's germline CDR1 is SGHVS and CDR2 FNYEAQ. The CDR3 coding sequence is TGTGCCAGCAGCCCCCAAGGTAGCGGGGCCTACACCTTC. Translating gives CASSPQGSGAYTF.

The CDR3 nucleotides are TGTGCCAGTAGGCCACGACAGGGTGTAGGCAATGAGCAGTTCTTC. Protein: CASRPRQGVGNEQFF. V and J are TRBV19 and TRBJ2-1; 7 bases map to TRBD1. Germline V lookup: CDR1 LNHDA, CDR2 SQIVND (reference sequence). V shed 6 bases, J shed 6 bases, and the junction held 11 bases outside the gene matches. CDR3 length equals 15 residues.

The chain recombines TRBV28 with TRBJ2-1, with D possibly TRBD1 on 5 matching bases. V was trimmed by 2 bases and J by 2 bases, leaving 13 bases between them. The germline CDR1 and CDR2 sequences are MDHEN and SYDVKM. This CDR3 has 16 residues. The CDR3 DNA sequence: TGTGCCAGCAGTTTAGGGGCCTCGCTCACCTACAATGAGCAGTTCTTC. Protein product: CASSLGASLTYNEQFF.